This T cell receptor beta chain was identified during a study of T cells in Graves' hyperthyroidism and ophthalmopathy (dated by TCRdb to the late 2010s). Some background on the complete study: Peripheral blood samples were taken at the time of initial diagnosis, prior to any treatment. The roughly 100 discovery patients were divided at random into training and test sets in a 7:3 ratio. To identify TCR V-J signatures that set the groups apart, the researchers used a discovery cohort of 100 patients, made up of about 44 with Graves' ophthalmopathy and about 60 with stable Graves' hyperthyroidism. In addition, the study compared T-cell repertoires in thyroid tissue and in blood from six Graves' hyperthyroidism patients. The paper describes TCR Vbeta CDR3 sequencing of 140 or so peripheral blood samples, made up of approximately 40 ophthalmopathy patients, around 78 hyperthyroidism patients and roughly 17 progressor patients. After sampling, hyperthyroidism patients received methimazole starting at 30 mg daily, and ophthalmopathy patients received high-dose intravenous methylprednisolone. Whether ophthalmopathy could be predicted prospectively was tested in an independent validation cohort made up of about 18 hyperthyroidism patients plus 17 patients who later progressed to ophthalmopathy.

Study-level results and caveats: Most expanded thyroid clonotypes (frequency above 0.001) were also detected in blood, a finding suggesting that blood repertoires may reflect thyroid immune responses. During validation, the model predicted progression to ophthalmopathy a median of around 6 months ahead of onset, with roughly 65% sensitivity and 72% to 80% specificity. No statistical method was used to set the sample size in advance, and investigators knew the group allocation. A model built on a 13 V-J signature distinguished ophthalmopathy from stable hyperthyroidism, reaching 85% to 90% sensitivity and 81% to 83% specificity in cross-validation and 80%/75% in testing.

The TCR beta CDR3 regions were amplified from the RNA transcripts. The TCR CDR3 was subjected to a first round of RT-PCR using the HTBI primer set and the Qiagen OneStep RT-PCR kit. Libraries were constructed in a second round of multiplex PCR, after which size selection and purification were performed. Sequencing of the libraries was done on an Illumina HiSeq2000 using paired-end 100 bp reads. The original pipeline was this. SOAPnuke was used to process the raw data, removing reads that contained adapters or uncalled bases, had a mean Phred below 15, or lacked an exact match to the constant primer or identifier. High-quality paired reads were merged with COPE v1.2.5, and unique nucleotide sequences were defined as clonotypes. MiTCR v1.1 was used to align clonotypes to the IMGT TRBV, TRBD and TRBJ reference segments. Analysis was restricted to V-J combinations with a frequency above 0.0001, which covered roughly 99% of repertoires. The TCS score was defined as F50 (clonal expansion) divided by E x V (chaos), with BLOSUM62-based TCRdist calculated between CDR3 peptides within each V-J. Welch's t-statistics and random forest reduced some 510 V-J features to 13, which were used in a naive Bayes classifier (R e1071). TCRdb reprocessed the public reads (quality trimming at Q25 with fastp, clone calling with MiXCR) and kept in-frame beta chains. One record per CDR3 amino acid sequence lists the most common genes and DNA. TCRdb, not the original authors, processed these V and J calls. In all, the sample holds hundreds of thousands of distinct CDR3 sequences, and 14% of those were seen once. Roughly 10% of the sample rests with the top ten.

This clonotype was found many times. There is no known antigen for this receptor. No clone much larger than this one lies a single base away; base qualities are absent. Graves' hyperthyroidism was defined as stable when no progression to ophthalmopathy occurred over 18 months of follow-up. The hyperthyroidism patients were between 18 and 65 years old and newly diagnosed, with a disease duration of less than 2 months. Exclusion was applied to patients with uncontrolled infections, other autoimmune diseases, pregnancy or lactation. Diagnoses relied on clinical symptoms, serum thyroxine and TRAb, thyroid ultrasound and orbital computed tomography. Ficoll-Paque density gradient centrifugation was used to isolate PBMCs from about 10 ml of fresh peripheral blood. Total RNA was extracted with Trizol reagent, and quality was checked on an Agilent 2100 Bioanalyzer. The specimen was blood. The sequence came from a woman between 18 and 29 years old with Graves' hyperthyroidism.

In nucleotides, the sequence is TGTGCCACTTCCAGGGCTCAACCTGCCAGCTATGGCTACACCTTC. Translated, it reads CATSRAQPASYGYTF. This sequence uses TRBV7-8 and TRBJ1-2; the D region possibly corresponds to TRBD1 (5 bases align). In the germline V gene, CDR1 corresponds to SGHVS and CDR2 to FQNEAQ. V loses 10 bases of germline sequence and J loses 4 bases, and the interval between the two ends is 22 bases. Measured from the cysteine to the phenylalanine, the CDR3 is 15 residues long. The DNA shown is the 45-base CDR3, in frame from base 1.